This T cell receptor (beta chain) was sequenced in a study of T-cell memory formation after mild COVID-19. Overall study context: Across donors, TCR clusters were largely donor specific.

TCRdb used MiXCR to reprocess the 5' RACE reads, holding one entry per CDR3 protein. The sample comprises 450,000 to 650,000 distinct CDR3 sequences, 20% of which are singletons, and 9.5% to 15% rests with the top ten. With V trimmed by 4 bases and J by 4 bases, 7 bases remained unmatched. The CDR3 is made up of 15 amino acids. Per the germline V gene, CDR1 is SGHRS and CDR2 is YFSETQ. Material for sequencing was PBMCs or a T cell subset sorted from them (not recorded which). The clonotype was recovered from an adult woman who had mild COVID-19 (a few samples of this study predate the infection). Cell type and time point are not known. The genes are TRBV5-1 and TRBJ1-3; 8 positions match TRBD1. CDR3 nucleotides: TGCGCCAGCAGCCTGGGACAGGTTACCGGAAACACCATATATTTT. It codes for CASSLGQVTGNTIYF.